These 15 T cell receptor beta chains were all obtained from the same sample, sequenced in a study of CXCR3-negative and CXCR3-positive naive CD8 T cells. Study-wide results and limits: Naive cells positive for CXCR3 carried more hydrophobic TRB CDR3s than CXCR3-negative ones.

Their recognized antigens are unknown. It was by 5' RACE with UMI labels that the TRB cDNA libraries were prepared. From the 5' RACE reads, TCRdb lists one entry per CDR3 protein and no DNA. In all, the sample yields approximately 100,000 distinct CDR3 sequences. Material for sequencing was naive CXCR3+ CD8+ T cells from blood. Subset noted: CD45RO-CCR7+CD27+CD95- naive CD8+ T cells expressing CXCR3 (TNR3+). All receptors derive from a human donor in good health. Some clones in this sample may be carry-over from other donors' samples.

V gene TRBV20-1 combines with J gene TRBJ2-7; TCRdb's assignment of TRBD1 cannot be checked, as there is no DNA. The CDR3 runs to 14 residues. From germline, CDR1 is DFQATT and CDR2 SNEGSKA (reference sequence). The CDR3 loop is CSAPRLPGLYEQYF.

The chain carries TRBV4-3 and TRBJ2-3. CDR1 is LGHNA and CDR2 is YSLEER in the germline V gene. The CDR3 loop spans 16 amino acids. The CDR3 sequence: CASSQDELYSTDTQYF.

V usage is TRBV5-1 and J usage is TRBJ2-6; TCRdb's D call of TRBD1 is untestable without DNA. CDR3 length: 17 residues. The germline CDR1 and CDR2 sequences are SGHRS and YFSETQ. The CDR3 loop is CAGSLTGTGYGANVLTF.

The rearrangement joins TRBV6-2 or TRBV6-3 to TRBJ2-2; TCRdb's assignment of TRBD1 cannot be checked, as there is no DNA. Germline-derived CDR1 and CDR2 are MNHEY and SVGEGT. The CDR3 is 15 residues long. The CDR3 protein is CASSYKDRNTGELFF.

The chain employs TRBV7-2 and TRBJ1-1; lacking DNA, the TRBD1 call made by TCRdb goes unchecked. CDR3 size: 16 residues. Looked up from germline, CDR1 is SGHTA and CDR2 is FQGNSA. The CDR3 loop is CASSLVALNRGTEAFF.

CDR3: CASSRVLADVQETQYF. The rearrangement joins TRBV28 to TRBJ2-5; checking the TCRdb D call of TRBD2 is not possible without DNA. The CDR3 extends over 16 amino acids. Per the germline V gene, CDR1 is MDHEN and CDR2 is SYDVKM.

The chain's CDR3 is CASSEVAGPYNEQFF. The rearrangement joins TRBV6-4 to TRBJ2-1. The CDR3 extends over 15 amino acids. Germline CDR1 and CDR2: MRHNA and SNTAGT.

The chain couples TRBV30 to TRBJ2-7; lacking DNA, the TRBD1 call made by TCRdb goes unchecked. Germline-derived CDR1 and CDR2 are GTSNPN and SVGIG (reference sequence). This CDR3 comprises 13 residues. CDR3 sequence reads: CAWDIDRGNEQYF.

The chain joins TRBV20-1 to TRBJ2-1; TCRdb selects TRBD1, and the lack of DNA leaves this call unchecked. The CDR3 is made up of 18 amino acids. The germline gives CDR1 DFQATT, CDR2 SNEGSKA (reference sequence). The CDR3 region is CSASQEQGQEVVDNEQFF.

This chain joins TRBV4-2 and TRBJ1-1; no DNA is available, so the TRBD1 call from TCRdb remains unchecked. This CDR3 is 16 amino acids long. Germline CDR1 LGHNA, CDR2 YNFKEQ. This chain's CDR3 is CASSLGVDRGITEAFF.

The J gene is TRBJ1-2, the V gene TRBV29-1. Per the germline V gene, CDR1 is SQVTM and CDR2 is ANQGSEA. The CDR3 is made up of 12 amino acids. CDR3 amino acids: CSAGGGNYGYTF. Full variable domain (rest looked up from reference TRBV29-1 and TRBJ1-2): SAVISQKPSRDICQRGTSLTIQCQVDSQVTMMFWYRQQPGQSLTLIATANQGSEATYESGFVIDKFPISRPNLTFSTLTVSNMSPEDSSIYLCSAGGGNYGYTFGSGTRLTVV.

This CDR3 reads CASSHGLERDEQYF. V gene TRBV11-2 combines with J gene TRBJ2-7; no DNA is available, so the TRBD2 call from TCRdb remains unchecked. The CDR3 has 14 amino acids. Germline assignment: CDR1 SGHAT and CDR2 FQNNGV.

The chain joins TRBV20-1 to TRBJ1-5; the TCRdb D gene call, TRBD1, has no DNA to confirm it. The CDR3 length is 14 residues. In germline, CDR1 is DFQATT, CDR2 SNEGSKA (reference sequence). CDR3 sequence: CSATSDRSNQPQHF.

The chain carries TRBV21-1 and TRBJ2-7; TCRdb indicates TRBD1, and absent DNA this call remains unverified. TRBV21-1 is shown as a pseudogene. The CDR3 extends over 17 amino acids. CDR3 sequence: CASSLTGGTTNFYEQYF.

J is TRBJ2-7 and V is TRBV5-1; TCRdb's D call, TRBD1, is unchecked because there is no DNA. This CDR3 contains 14 residues. Germline assignment: CDR1 SGHRS and CDR2 YFSETQ. CDR3 amino acids: CASSWTGSGYEQYF.